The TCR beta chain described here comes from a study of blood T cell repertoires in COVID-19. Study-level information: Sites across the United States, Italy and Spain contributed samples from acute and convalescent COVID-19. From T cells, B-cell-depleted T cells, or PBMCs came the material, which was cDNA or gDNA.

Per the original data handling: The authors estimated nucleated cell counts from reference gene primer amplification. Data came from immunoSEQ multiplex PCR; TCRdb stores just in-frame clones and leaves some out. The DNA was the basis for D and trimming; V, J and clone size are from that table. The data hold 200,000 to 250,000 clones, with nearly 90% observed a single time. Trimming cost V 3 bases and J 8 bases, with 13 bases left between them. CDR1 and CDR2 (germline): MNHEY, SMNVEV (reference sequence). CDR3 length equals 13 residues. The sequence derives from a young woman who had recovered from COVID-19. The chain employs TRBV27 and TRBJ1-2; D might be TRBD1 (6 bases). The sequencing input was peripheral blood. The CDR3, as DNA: TGTGCCAGCAGTTTGCAGGGGTCTTGGGGCTACACCTTC. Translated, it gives CASSLQGSWGYTF.